The 15 T cell receptor beta chains given below trace back to one sample, sequenced in a study of cytomegalovirus exposure and HLA in healthy donors. Use of 60 Vbeta and 13 Jbeta primers characterized the PCR. Using immunoSEQ multiplex PCR, the repertoire was profiled, and TCRdb retains in-frame clones only, with some absent. The data contain 100,000 to 150,000 clones, around 72% of them singletons. Sequencing was carried out using PBMCs. The receptors stem from a man in his fifties in good health and CMV-seropositive.

The chain couples TRBV28 to TRBJ1-1, with TRBD1 matching 8 bases. The CDR3 sequence is 15 residues long. CDR1 MDHEN and CDR2 SYDVKM come from the germline V gene. V lost 8 bases, J lost 1 base, and 9 bases stayed unmatched. The CDR3 sequence is CASRTAGGSNTEAFF. CDR3 nucleotide sequence: TGTGCCAGCCGAACGGCAGGGGGCTCGAACACTGAAGCTTTCTTT. The full variable domain, with the rest looked up from reference TRBV28 and TRBJ1-1, is DVKVTQSSRYLVKRTGEKVFLECVQDMDHENMFWYRQDPGLGLRLIYFSYDVKMKEKGDIPEGYSVSREKKERFSLILESASTNQTSMYLCASRTAGGSNTEAFFGQGTRLTVV.

The chain combines TRBV29-1 with TRBJ2-3, with 7 bases matching TRBD1. Germline CDR1 reads SQVTM; CDR2 reads ANQGSEA. The junction had 5 bases not matched to a gene; V was cut back by 1 base and J by 1 base. This CDR3 comprises 15 residues. CDR3 coding DNA: TGCAGCGTTGAAGGTTACAGGGGAGGCACAGATACGCAGTATTTT. This translates into CSVEGYRGGTDTQYF.

This clone was seen a single time. The genes are TRBV5-4 and TRBJ2-7; the match to TRBD1 covers 7 bases. The ends lost 2 bases at V and 6 bases at J; junction bases unmatched: 5. This CDR3 is built from 13 residues. Germline V lookup: CDR1 SGHNT, CDR2 YYREEE (reference sequence). CDR3 nucleotides: TGTGCCAGCAGCTTACAGGGGCCCGGCGAGCAGTACTTC. Translation: CASSLQGPGEQYF.

This clone was detected only once. CDR3 sequence reads: CATRDTANYGYTF. The CDR3 bases are TGTGCCACCCGGGACACCGCTAACTATGGCTACACCTTC. V is TRBV6-5 and J is TRBJ1-2, with D tentatively TRBD1 (6 bases). V was pared by 10 bases and J by 0 bases, with 12 bases between. Per the germline V gene, CDR1 is MNHEY and CDR2 is SVGAGI. This CDR3 is 13 amino acids long.

The gene calls are TRBV19 and TRBJ2-5, with 11 positions matching TRBD2. The V gene end was trimmed by 5 bases and the J gene end by 2 bases; junction bases not matched to a gene: 7. The CDR3 covers 16 residues. The V gene's germline CDR1 is LNHDA and CDR2 SQIVND (reference sequence). The CDR3 protein is CASSSLAGGLQETQYF. The CDR3 DNA follows: TGTGCCAGTAGTTCCCTAGCGGGAGGCTTACAAGAGACCCAGTACTTC.

The table lists this clone with a few counts. The V call is TRBV4-3, the J call TRBJ2-1, with 7 bases lining up with TRBD1. The length of the CDR3 is 15 residues. From germline, CDR1 is LGHNA and CDR2 YSLEER. The trim removed 7 bases at V and 8 bases at J, leaving 14 bases unmatched. The CDR3 nucleotides read TGCGCCAGCAAACTCTCCACAGGGGAGATCGATGAGCAGTTCTTC. Amino acid sequence: CASKLSTGEIDEQFF.

This clone is a singleton in its sample. The chain carries TRBV5-1 and TRBJ2-2; possibly TRBD1 for D (6 bases). V was shortened by 4 bases and J by 6 bases, with 10 bases between the two germline ends. This CDR3 comprises 13 residues. Germline V lookup: CDR1 SGHRS, CDR2 YFSETQ. The CDR3 region has the DNA TGCGCCAGCAGCGTAGGGGGTTCCGGGGAGCTGTTTTTT. Translation: CASSVGGSGELFF. The full variable domain, completed using reference TRBV5-1 and TRBJ2-2, is KAGVTQTPRYLIKTRGQQVTLSCSPISGHRSVSWYQQTPGQGLQFLFEYFSETQRNKGNFPGRFSGRQFSNSRSEMNVSTLELGDSALYLCASSVGGSGELFFGEGSRLTVL.

This clone was seen more than once but under ten times. The gene calls are TRBV7-9 and TRBJ1-2; possibly TRBD1 for D (6 bases). The germline V gene encodes CDR1 SEHNR and CDR2 FQNEAQ (reference sequence). The CDR3 sequence is 15 residues long. The germline V and J ends were trimmed by 1 base and 6 bases, with 15 bases remaining between them. The CDR3, as DNA: TGTGCCAGCAGCTTAGAAGGGGGGGCGAAGCATGGCTACACCTTC. Translating it yields CASSLEGGAKHGYTF.

This clone was recorded a few times. Different DNA sequences within this sample yield the same CDR3. The rearrangement joins TRBV5-1 to TRBJ1-2, with 8 bases aligning to TRBD1. The V and J ends lost 4 bases and 3 bases, in that order; junction bases with no gene match: 2. The germline V gene has CDR1 SGHRS and CDR2 YFSETQ. The CDR3 runs to 13 residues. The CDR3 DNA reads TGCGCCAGCAGCCCGGACAGGGACTATGGCTACACCTTC. Translating gives CASSPDRDYGYTF.

The chain couples TRBV23-1 to TRBJ1-5, with TRBD1 as a possible D gene (5 bases). TRBV23-1 is designated an ORF whose function remains uncertain. The CDR3 totals 15 residues. With 6 bases removed from V and 2 bases from J, the gap between germline ends came to 14 bases. CDR3 in DNA: TGCGCCAGCAGCCGGAACAGGTTTTGCAATCAGCCCCAGCATTTT. Translated, it gives CASSRNRFCNQPQHF.

The V gene is TRBV19, the J gene TRBJ1-2; possible D gene TRBD1, 6 bases. The germline V gene encodes CDR1 LNHDA and CDR2 SQIVND (reference sequence). Trimming took off 6 bases at V and 5 bases at J, with 19 bases between the two ends. This CDR3 has 15 amino acids. CDR3 amino acids: CASSRTALDRYGYTF. Here the CDR3 DNA reads TGTGCCAGTAGCCGGACAGCCCTAGATCGGTATGGCTACACCTTC.

The chain couples TRBV29-1 to TRBJ2-1; TRBD1 matches at 10 bases. The CDR3 runs to 13 residues. The germline CDR1 and CDR2 sequences are SQVTM and ANQGSEA. Unmatched junction bases numbered 6, after V lost 4 bases and J lost 9 bases. The CDR3 coding sequence is TGCAGCGTTGGGGTGGGACAGGGGATTGAGCAGTTCTTC. Encoded protein: CSVGVGQGIEQFF.

In nucleotides, the CDR3 is TGTGCCAGCAGCCCTGGACAGGGTGCCCCAGATACGCAGTATTTT. Protein sequence: CASSPGQGAPDTQYF. V usage is TRBV11-3 and J usage is TRBJ2-3, with 8 bases fitting TRBD1. After removal of 5 bases from V and 4 bases from J, the junction contained 8 bases not matched to a gene. CDR3 length equals 15 residues. Germline V lookup: CDR1 SGHNT, CDR2 YENEEA.

V gene TRBV2 combines with J gene TRBJ1-5, with no clear D. Trimming removed 1 base at V and 5 bases at J, with 9 bases between. This CDR3 is built from 14 residues. Germline V lookup: CDR1 SNHLY, CDR2 FYNNEI. CDR3 loop: CASSEVSVYQPQHF. CDR3 DNA sequence: TGTGCCAGCAGTGAAGTGTCAGTTTATCAGCCCCAGCATTTT.

This chain connects TRBV6-1 to TRBJ2-7; no clear D gene. There are 12 residues in the CDR3. Germline V gene lookup returns CDR1 MNHNS and CDR2 SASEGT. With 2 bases removed from V and 6 bases from J, the gap between germline ends came to 8 bases. CDR3 sequence reads: CASSEFPREQYF. The CDR3 coding sequence is TGTGCCAGCAGTGAATTCCCTCGCGAGCAGTACTTC.